The 14 T cell receptor beta chains given below trace back to one sample, sequenced in a study of beta chain features in type 1 diabetes. TCRB transcripts that were expressed got sequenced, as all of the isolated RNA had been reverse transcribed. TCRdb's table, derived via immunoSEQ multiplex PCR, lists solely in-frame clones and lacks some. The data show under 300,000 clones, about 25% seen once. Sequencing was carried out using central memory CD4+ T cells from blood. The receptor set was obtained from a man aged 25 to 40 in good health.

This clone turned up a few times. The chain uses TRBV7-2 and TRBJ1-2, with D perhaps matching TRBD1 (5 bases). Germline V lookup: CDR1 SGHTA, CDR2 FQGNSA. The CDR3 contains 15 residues. Trimming took 4 bases from V and 3 from J, leaving 15 bases between them. CDR3 sequence (DNA): TGTGCCAGCAGCTACTCCGGGACTACATACTATGGCTACACCTTC. Amino acid sequence: CASSYSGTTYYGYTF.

This clone was detected a few times. The genes are TRBV28 and TRBJ2-7; either TRBD1 or TRBD2 may fit D (6 bases each). The germline V and J ends were trimmed by 5 bases and 0 bases, with 26 bases remaining between them. Germline lookup yields CDR1 MDHEN and CDR2 SYDVKM. The CDR3 runs 19 residues. CDR3 bases: TGTGCCAGCAGTACCCGGGGGACACCGGGGCTGGGCTTCTCCTACGAGCAGTACTTC. Amino acid sequence: CASSTRGTPGLGFSYEQYF.

The genes are TRBV5-6 and TRBJ2-1; D may correspond to TRBD1 or TRBD2 (5 bases each). CDR1 and CDR2 (germline): SGHDT, YYEEEE. V was clipped by 0 bases and J by 0 bases, with 7 bases between them. The CDR3 consists of 15 residues. CDR3 loop: CASSLEGRSYNEQFF. In nucleotides, the CDR3 is TGTGCCAGCAGCTTGGAGGGACGCTCCTACAATGAGCAGTTCTTC.

This clone came up a few times. The chain joins TRBV5-4 to TRBJ1-1; D gene uncertain. The V gene's germline CDR1 is SGHNT and CDR2 YYREEE (reference sequence). Trimming left V 4 bases short and J 5 bases short, with 15 bases between. The CDR3 contains 14 residues. The CDR3 loop is CASSSNLKPTEAFF. The CDR3 bases are TGTGCCAGCAGCAGTAATCTTAAGCCGACTGAAGCTTTCTTT.

The rearrangement joins TRBV25-1 to TRBJ1-1; D unresolved. The germline V and J ends were trimmed by 9 bases and 0 bases, with 5 bases remaining between them. The CDR3 consists of 11 residues. The germline CDR1 and CDR2 sequences are MGHDK and SYGVNS. CDR3 loop: CASKMNTEAFF. The CDR3 coding sequence is TGTGCCAGTAAGATGAACACTGAAGCTTTCTTT.

The rearrangement uses TRBV30 and TRBJ1-6; TRBD1 might be the D (5 bases). The CDR3 is made up of 16 amino acids. CDR1 and CDR2 from the germline V gene are GTSNPN and SVGIG (reference sequence). Trimming removed 3 bases from V and 6 bases from J, with 18 bases in between. The CDR3 DNA sequence: TGTGCCTGGAGGGGTAGGGACGGCGGTTTTAATTCACCCCTCCACTTT. Amino acids: CAWRGRDGGFNSPLHF.

The chain joins TRBV19 to TRBJ2-1; the match to TRBD2 covers 12 bases. The germline gives CDR1 LNHDA, CDR2 SQIVND (reference sequence). Trimming cost V 6 bases and J 12 bases; bases outside gene matches: 6. The CDR3 has 13 amino acids. In DNA form, the CDR3 reads TGTGCCAGTAGCAGGACTAGCGGGGTAGGGCAGTTCTTC. This codes for CASSRTSGVGQFF.

This clone has only a few counts. This sequence joins TRBV7-9 and TRBJ2-3, with D hard to call. V shed 2 bases and J shed 5 bases, with 5 bases lying between them. The germline V gene has CDR1 SEHNR and CDR2 FQNEAQ (reference sequence). The CDR3 length is 12 residues. CDR3 coding DNA: TGTGCCAGCAGCTTAAGGATAGATACGCAGTATTTT. Encoded protein: CASSLRIDTQYF.

Only a few counts were recorded for this clone. The chain is built from TRBV28 and TRBJ2-6; D gene ambiguous. V lost 3 bases to trimming and J lost 4 bases, with 7 bases between them. The CDR3 consists of 14 residues. Germline-derived CDR1 and CDR2 are MDHEN and SYDVKM. Written as DNA, the CDR3 is TGTGCCAGCAGTTTTCGGCCCGGGGCCAACGTCCTGACTTTC. It specifies CASSFRPGANVLTF.

This clone was observed a few times. The chain recombines TRBV30 with TRBJ1-1; D is possibly TRBD1 (6 bases). V was trimmed by 4 bases and J by 1 base, leaving 10 bases between them. The CDR3 spans 13 residues. Germline V lookup: CDR1 GTSNPN, CDR2 SVGIG (reference sequence). The CDR3 reads CAWTGQPNTEAFF. As DNA, the CDR3 is TGTGCCTGGACCGGACAGCCGAACACTGAAGCTTTCTTT. The entire variable domain, with the rest obtained from reference TRBV30 and TRBJ1-1, is as follows: SQTIHQWPATLVQPVGSPLSLECTVEGTSNPNLYWYRQAAGRGLQLLFYSVGIGQISSEVPQNLSASRPQDRQFILSSKKLLLSDSGFYLCAWTGQPNTEAFFGQGTRLTVV.

This clone was seen only a few times. This sequence joins TRBV19 and TRBJ2-1; TRBD2 matches at 14 bases. Trimming at V came to 10 bases and at J to 5 bases, leaving 10 bases not matched to a gene. The CDR3 sequence is 16 residues long. Germline lookup yields CDR1 LNHDA and CDR2 SQIVND (reference sequence). CDR3 DNA sequence: TGTGCCACCGCGGGACTAGCGGGAGTTCGCCACAATGAGCAGTTCTTC. This translates into CATAGLAGVRHNEQFF.

The chain couples TRBV7-2 to TRBJ2-5, with D tentatively TRBD1 or TRBD2 (6 bases each). The CDR3 extends over 14 amino acids. Trimming pared 5 bases from V and 5 bases from J, leaving 15 bases between. The germline V gene has CDR1 SGHTA and CDR2 FQGNSA. Here the CDR3 reads CASSRPGAVETQYF. The CDR3 DNA follows: TGTGCCAGCAGCCGACCGGGGGCCGTGGAGACCCAGTACTTC.

The rearrangement links TRBV10-3 to TRBJ2-6; 10 nucleotides agree with TRBD1. The CDR3 spans 17 residues. Germline values: CDR1 ENHRY, CDR2 SYGVKD. V gave up 6 bases and J gave up 0 bases; unmatched junction bases: 5. In DNA, the CDR3 is TGTGCCATCAGGGGACAGGGGCACAGCTCTGGGGCCAACGTCCTGACTTTC. Its translation is CAIRGQGHSSGANVLTF.

The genes are TRBV18 and TRBJ2-5; D tentatively reads TRBD1 or TRBD2 (5 bases each). Per germline, CDR1 KGHSH and CDR2 LQKENI. The CDR3 runs to 13 residues. Between the trimmed V and J ends, which lost 3 bases and 0 bases, there was a span of 5 bases. The CDR3 region is CASSPGHQETQYF. The DNA for the CDR3 is TGTGCCAGCTCACCGGGACACCAAGAGACCCAGTACTTC.